This T cell receptor (beta chain) was captured by sequencing in a study of patients and donors after allogeneic stem cell transplantation. TCRdb reprocessed the RT-PCR reads via MiXCR and lists one record per CDR3 protein. The sample shows approximately 200,000 distinct CDR3 sequences, roughly 40% of them seen only once. The CDR3 runs 17 residues. J was trimmed by 2 bases and V by 4 bases; bases with no gene match: 11. The sequence was collected from a human donor who was either an allogeneic HSCT recipient or a stem cell or donor lymphocyte infusion donor (not recorded which). It is not recorded whose cells these are; they may come from a transplant donor. Input material: blood, either unsorted or a sorted T cell fraction (not recorded which). The chain recombines TRBV12-3 or TRBV12-4 with TRBJ1-5, with 7 bases aligning to TRBD1. As DNA, the CDR3 is TGTGCCAGCAGTTCCGAGATGACAGGGTCTGGCAATCAGCCCCAGCATTTT. Encoded protein: CASSSEMTGSGNQPQHF.